Below, 14 T cell receptor beta chains from the same sample are listed, as sequenced in a study of human T cells and chemical hapten exposure. The sample's time point: patch test 1, 2 weeks after DPC sensitization. Stated treatment: therapeutic diphenylcyclopropenone sensitization with weekly scalp DPC. Using its own MiXCR run on the RACE reads, TCRdb lists one record per CDR3 protein. The sample lists over 95,000 distinct CDR3 sequences, around 12% occurring once. This material consisted of whole blood, taken in connection with sensitization to the hapten diphenylcyclopropenone (DPC). These receptors all come from a woman aged 40 to 50 with alopecia areata. Some clones in this sample may be carry-over from other donors' samples.

The sample holds many counts of this clonotype. V usage is TRBV6-6 and J usage is TRBJ1-5, with 11 bases fitting TRBD1. Germline CDR1 is MNHNY and CDR2 is SVGAGI (reference sequence). This CDR3 region has 15 residues. Unmatched junction bases numbered 7, after V lost 6 bases and J lost 6 bases. This CDR3 reads CASSPDRGRFQPQHF. DNA of the CDR3: TGTGCCAGCAGCCCGGACAGGGGGCGATTTCAGCCCCAGCATTTT.

The gene calls are TRBV7-2 and TRBJ2-7; TRBD2 is a possible D gene (6 bases). V lost 4 bases, J lost 2 bases, and 12 bases lay in between. CDR3 length: 14 amino acids. Germline CDR1 SGHTA, CDR2 FQGNSA. The CDR3 DNA reads as TGTGCCAGCAGCTCCGTAGCGGCCACCTACGAGCAGTACTTC. Protein sequence: CASSSVAATYEQYF.

The V call is TRBV2, the J call TRBJ1-6; possible D gene TRBD1, 6 bases. CDR3 length: 13 amino acids. Trimming removed 10 bases from V and 10 bases from J, with 17 bases in between. The germline gives CDR1 SNHLY, CDR2 FYNNEI. The CDR3 DNA reads as TGTGCCACCCACAGGGAGGAGAGGTCACCCCTCCACTTT. This gives the protein CATHREERSPLHF. The entire variable domain, with the rest obtained from reference TRBV2 and TRBJ1-6, is as follows: EPEVTQTPSHQVTQMGQEVILRCVPISNHLYFYWYRQILGQKVEFLVSFYNNEISEKSEIFDDQFSVERPDGSNFTLKIRSTKLEDSAMYFCATHREERSPLHFGNGTRLTVT.

J is TRBJ2-1 and V is TRBV4-1; possible D gene TRBD1, 5 bases. V was shortened by 0 bases and J by 3 bases, with 9 bases between the two germline ends. Germline CDR1 and CDR2: MGHRA and YSYEKL. CDR3 length: 15 residues. The CDR3 nucleotides are TGCGCCAGCAGCCAAGATGACAGCTACTACAATGAGCAGTTCTTC. Encoded protein: CASSQDDSYYNEQFF.

In this sample, this clonotype turned up many times. This chain uses TRBV15 with TRBJ2-3; the match to TRBD1 covers 10 bases. Germline V gene data show CDR1 as LNHNV and CDR2 as YYDKDF (reference sequence). The CDR3 is made up of 15 amino acids. The ends lost 0 bases at V and 8 bases at J; junction bases unmatched: 5. CDR3 loop: CATSRDRDRGVTQYF. CDR3 nucleotides: TGTGCCACCAGCAGAGATCGGGACAGGGGCGTTACGCAGTATTTT.

This clonotype was counted only a few times. The chain is built from TRBV28 and TRBJ2-1; TRBD2 matches 7 bases. The CDR3 sequence is 16 residues long. Germline loops: CDR1 MDHEN, CDR2 SYDVKM. Germline trimming cut 5 bases from V and 1 base from J; bases unmatched to any gene: 8. The CDR3 DNA follows: TGTGCCAGCAGTCTACCCGCTAGCGGATCCTACAATGAGCAGTTCTTC. Its protein is CASSLPASGSYNEQFF. Full variable domain (rest looked up from reference TRBV28 and TRBJ2-1): DVKVTQSSRYLVKRTGEKVFLECVQDMDHENMFWYRQDPGLGLRLIYFSYDVKMKEKGDIPEGYSVSREKKERFSLILESASTNQTSMYLCASSLPASGSYNEQFFGPGTRLTVL.

This clonotype came up many times. The V and J genes are TRBV28 and TRBJ1-4; no definite D call. This CDR3 comprises 12 residues. The V end was cut by 5 bases, the J end by 5 bases, with 6 bases between. Germline V lookup: CDR1 MDHEN, CDR2 SYDVKM. As DNA, the CDR3 is TGTGCCAGCAGTCTCCAAAATGAAAAACTGTTTTTT. Protein product: CASSLQNEKLFF.

This chain joins TRBV18 and TRBJ2-5, with D possibly TRBD2 on 7 matching bases. V lost 1 base and J lost 2, with 11 bases in between. This CDR3 has 15 residues. Germline CDR1 reads KGHSH; CDR2 reads LQKENI. This CDR3 is CASSPRRGGQETQYF. The CDR3 nucleotides read TGTGCCAGCTCACCACGGAGGGGGGGACAAGAGACCCAGTACTTC.

This clonotype was seen repeatedly, ten times or more. The V and J genes are TRBV18 and TRBJ1-5; no definite D call. The CDR3 has 14 amino acids. The germline V gene encodes CDR1 KGHSH and CDR2 LQKENI. The V end lost 6 bases, the J end lost 3 bases, and 12 bases lay between the germline ends. CDR3 sequence reads: CASSEGGLNQPQHF. The DNA for the CDR3 is TGTGCCAGCTCGGAGGGTGGTCTCAATCAGCCCCAGCATTTT.

This clonotype came up many times. The chain joins TRBV29-1 to TRBJ2-7; 9 positions agree with TRBD1. The CDR3 loop spans 13 amino acids. Germline V CDR1 and CDR2: SQVTM, ANQGSEA. The V segment lost 7 bases and the J segment 6 bases; nucleotides outside the gene matches: 10. The CDR3, as DNA: TGCAGCGGCGCCGGGACAGGGACTGGCGAGCAGTACTTC. It translates to CSGAGTGTGEQYF.

Only a few counts were recorded for this clonotype. The chain employs TRBV18 and TRBJ1-1, with 9 bases fitting TRBD1. J was trimmed by 5 bases and V by 3 bases; bases with no gene match: 10. Germline lookup yields CDR1 KGHSH and CDR2 LQKENI. This CDR3 has 16 residues. In DNA form, the CDR3 reads TGTGCCAGCTCACCGGCTGGCGGACAGGGGAGGACTGAAGCTTTCTTT. The encoded protein is CASSPAGGQGRTEAFF.

There are many counts of this clonotype. This chain joins TRBV19 and TRBJ1-5; D remains unclear. Trimming pared 6 bases from V and 6 bases from J, leaving 15 bases between. CDR1 LNHDA and CDR2 SQIVND come from the germline V gene (reference sequence). This CDR3 spans 14 amino acids. This chain's CDR3 is CASSLAGYSQPQHF. For the CDR3, the DNA is TGTGCCAGTAGCCTAGCGGGTTACAGTCAGCCCCAGCATTTT.

This clonotype was found a few times. V and J are TRBV29-1 and TRBJ2-5; TRBD2 agrees at 9 bases. Trimming removed 5 bases from V and 6 bases from J; junction bases left unmatched: 16. Germline loops: CDR1 SQVTM, CDR2 ANQGSEA. The CDR3 contains 16 residues. CDR3 sequence (DNA): TGCAGCGTTCGTGATACATGGGCTAGCGGGAAGAAGACCCAGTACTTC. This sequence encodes CSVRDTWASGKKTQYF.

This clonotype was seen at least ten times. V usage is TRBV5-6 and J usage is TRBJ2-2, with 11 positions matching TRBD1. The CDR3 length is 14 residues. Per germline, CDR1 SGHDT and CDR2 YYEEEE. V trimming: 4 bases; J trimming: 7 bases; junction bases outside the gene matches: 3. Here the CDR3 reads CASSPDRGRGELFF. DNA of the CDR3: TGTGCCAGCAGCCCGGACAGGGGGCGCGGGGAGCTGTTTTTT.